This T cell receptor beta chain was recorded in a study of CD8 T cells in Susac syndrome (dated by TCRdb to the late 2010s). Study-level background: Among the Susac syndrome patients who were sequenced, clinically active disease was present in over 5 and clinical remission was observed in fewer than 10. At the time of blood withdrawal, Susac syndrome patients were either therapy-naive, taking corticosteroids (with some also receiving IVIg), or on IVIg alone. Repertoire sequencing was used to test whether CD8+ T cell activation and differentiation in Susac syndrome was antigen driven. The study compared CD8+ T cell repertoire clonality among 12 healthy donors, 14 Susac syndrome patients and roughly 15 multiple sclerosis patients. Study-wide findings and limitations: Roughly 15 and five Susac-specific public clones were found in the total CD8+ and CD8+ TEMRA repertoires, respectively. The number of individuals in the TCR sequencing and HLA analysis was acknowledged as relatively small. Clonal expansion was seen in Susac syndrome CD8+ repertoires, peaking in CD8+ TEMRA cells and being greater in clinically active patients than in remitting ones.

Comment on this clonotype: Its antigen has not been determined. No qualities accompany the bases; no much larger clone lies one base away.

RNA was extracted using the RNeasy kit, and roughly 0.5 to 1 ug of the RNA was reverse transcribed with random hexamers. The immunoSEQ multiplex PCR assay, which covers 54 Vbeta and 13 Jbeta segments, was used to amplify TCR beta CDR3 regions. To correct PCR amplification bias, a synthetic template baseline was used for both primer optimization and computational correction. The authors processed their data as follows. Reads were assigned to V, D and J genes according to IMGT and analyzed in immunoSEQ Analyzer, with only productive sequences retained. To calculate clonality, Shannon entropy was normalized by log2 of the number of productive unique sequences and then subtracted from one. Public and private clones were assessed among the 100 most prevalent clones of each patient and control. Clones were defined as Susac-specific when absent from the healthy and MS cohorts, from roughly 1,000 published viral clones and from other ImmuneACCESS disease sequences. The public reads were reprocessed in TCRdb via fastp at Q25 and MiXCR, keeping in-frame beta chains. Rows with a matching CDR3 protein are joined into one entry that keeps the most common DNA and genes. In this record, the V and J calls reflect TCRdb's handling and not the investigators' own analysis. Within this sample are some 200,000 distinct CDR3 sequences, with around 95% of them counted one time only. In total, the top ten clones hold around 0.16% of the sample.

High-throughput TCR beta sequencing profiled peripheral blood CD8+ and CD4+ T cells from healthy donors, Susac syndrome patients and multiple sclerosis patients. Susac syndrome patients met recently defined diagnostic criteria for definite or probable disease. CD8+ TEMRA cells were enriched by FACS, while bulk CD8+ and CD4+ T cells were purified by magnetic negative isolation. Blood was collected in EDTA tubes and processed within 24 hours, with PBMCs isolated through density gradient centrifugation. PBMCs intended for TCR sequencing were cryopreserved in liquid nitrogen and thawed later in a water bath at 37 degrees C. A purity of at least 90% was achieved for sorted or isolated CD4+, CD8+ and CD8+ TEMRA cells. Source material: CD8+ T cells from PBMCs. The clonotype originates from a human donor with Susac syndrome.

The DNA sequence follows: TGTGCCAGCAGACTGACAACGGCTCAAGAGACCCAGTACTTC. Translated, it gives CASRLTTAQETQYF. Rearrangement joined TRBV12-3 or TRBV12-4 to TRBJ2-5, with the D gene uncertain. The cysteine opens and the phenylalanine closes a CDR3 of 14 amino acids. The only DNA kept is the CDR3, 42 bases in frame from the first base. V loses 6 bases, J loses 2 bases, and the germline ends lie 13 bases apart.